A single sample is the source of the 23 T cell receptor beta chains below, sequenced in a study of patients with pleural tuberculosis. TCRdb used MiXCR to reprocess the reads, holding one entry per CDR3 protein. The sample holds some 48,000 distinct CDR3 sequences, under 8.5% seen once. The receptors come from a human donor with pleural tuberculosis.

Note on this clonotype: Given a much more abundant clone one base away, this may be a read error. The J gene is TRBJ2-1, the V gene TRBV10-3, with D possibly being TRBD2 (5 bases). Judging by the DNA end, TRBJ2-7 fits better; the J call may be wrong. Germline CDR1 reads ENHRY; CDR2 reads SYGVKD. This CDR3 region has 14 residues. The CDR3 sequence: CAISESGIGYEQYF. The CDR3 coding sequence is TGTGCCATCAGTGAATCCGGGATCGGCTACGAGCAGTACTTC.

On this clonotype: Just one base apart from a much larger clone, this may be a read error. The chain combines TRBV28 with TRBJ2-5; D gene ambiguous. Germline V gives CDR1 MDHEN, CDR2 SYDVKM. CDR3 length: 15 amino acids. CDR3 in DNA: TGTGCCAGCAGCGAAACCAGGAAAAGGAAAGAGACCCGGTACTTC. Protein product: CASSETRKRKETRYF.

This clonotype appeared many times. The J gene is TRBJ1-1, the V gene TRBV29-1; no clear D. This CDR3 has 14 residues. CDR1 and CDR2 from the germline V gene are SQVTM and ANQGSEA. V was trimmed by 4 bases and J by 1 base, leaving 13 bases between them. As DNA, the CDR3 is TGCAGCGTTGTGGACCCGACCGAGAACACTGAAGCTTTCTTT. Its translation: CSVVDPTENTEAFF.

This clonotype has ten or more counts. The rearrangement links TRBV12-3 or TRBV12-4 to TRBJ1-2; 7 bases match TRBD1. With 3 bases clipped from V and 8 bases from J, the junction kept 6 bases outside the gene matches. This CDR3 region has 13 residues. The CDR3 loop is CASSFEEGAGYTF. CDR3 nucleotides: TGTGCCAGCAGTTTCGAGGAGGGGGCAGGCTACACCTTC.

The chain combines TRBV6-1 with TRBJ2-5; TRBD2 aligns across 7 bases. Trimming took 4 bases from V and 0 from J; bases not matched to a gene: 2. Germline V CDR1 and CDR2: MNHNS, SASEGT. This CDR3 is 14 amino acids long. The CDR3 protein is CASSAGGDQETQYF. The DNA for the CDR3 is TGTGCCAGCAGTGCTGGGGGGGACCAAGAGACCCAGTACTTC.

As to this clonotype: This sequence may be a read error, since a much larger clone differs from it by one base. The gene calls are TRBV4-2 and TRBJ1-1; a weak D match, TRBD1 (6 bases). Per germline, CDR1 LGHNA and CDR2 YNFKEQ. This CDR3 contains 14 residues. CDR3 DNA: TGTGCCGGCAGCCCGGGGGCCAGGAGCACTGAAGCTTTCTTT. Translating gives CAGSPGARSTEAFF.

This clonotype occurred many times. CDR3 sequence (DNA): TGTGCCAGCAGTTCCCGACAGGGACTAAGCAATCAGCCCCAGCATTTT. Protein product: CASSSRQGLSNQPQHF. V gene TRBV28 combines with J gene TRBJ1-5; 7 nucleotides line up with TRBD1. This CDR3 comprises 16 residues. Trimming removed 4 bases from V and 1 base from J; junction bases left unmatched: 7. Germline CDR1 and CDR2: MDHEN and SYDVKM.

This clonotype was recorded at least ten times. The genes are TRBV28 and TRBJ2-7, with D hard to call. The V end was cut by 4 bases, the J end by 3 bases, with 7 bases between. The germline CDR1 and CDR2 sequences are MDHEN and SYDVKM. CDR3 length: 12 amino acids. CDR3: CASSSGFYEQYF. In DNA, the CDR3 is TGTGCCAGCAGTTCAGGCTTCTACGAGCAGTACTTC.

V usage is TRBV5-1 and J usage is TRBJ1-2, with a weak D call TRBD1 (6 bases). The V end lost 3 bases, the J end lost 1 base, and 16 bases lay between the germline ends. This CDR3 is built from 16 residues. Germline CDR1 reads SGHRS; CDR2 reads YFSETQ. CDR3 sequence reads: CASSSGSGQSNYGYTF. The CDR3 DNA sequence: TGCGCCAGCAGCTCGGGTAGCGGACAGAGTAACTATGGCTACACCTTC.

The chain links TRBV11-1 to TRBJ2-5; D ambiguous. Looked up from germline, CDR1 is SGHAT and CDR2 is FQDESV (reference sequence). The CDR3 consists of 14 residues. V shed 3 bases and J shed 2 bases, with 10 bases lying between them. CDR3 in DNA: TGTGCCAGCAGCTTGATTAGGGATCAAGAGACCCAGTACTTC. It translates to CASSLIRDQETQYF.

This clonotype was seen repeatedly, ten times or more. The CDR3 DNA is TGTGCCAGCAGCCAACAGGGGATGAACACTGAAGCTTTCTTT. This codes for CASSQQGMNTEAFF. The chain combines TRBV4-2 with TRBJ1-1; tentatively, D is TRBD1 (6 bases). V was shortened by 2 bases and J by 0 bases, with 7 bases between the two germline ends. The CDR3 covers 14 residues. CDR1 is LGHNA and CDR2 is YNFKEQ in the germline V gene.

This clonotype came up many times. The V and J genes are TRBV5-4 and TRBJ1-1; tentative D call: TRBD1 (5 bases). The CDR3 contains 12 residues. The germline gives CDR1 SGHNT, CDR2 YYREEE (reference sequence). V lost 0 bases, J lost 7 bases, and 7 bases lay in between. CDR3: CASSLAGDEAFF. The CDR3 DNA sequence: TGTGCCAGCAGCTTGGCGGGGGATGAAGCTTTCTTT. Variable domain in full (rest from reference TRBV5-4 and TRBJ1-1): ETGVTQSPTHLIKTRGQQVTLRCSSQSGHNTVSWYQQALGQGPQFIFQYYREEENGRGNFPPRFSGLQFPNYSSELNVNALELDDSALYLCASSLAGDEAFFGQGTRLTVV.

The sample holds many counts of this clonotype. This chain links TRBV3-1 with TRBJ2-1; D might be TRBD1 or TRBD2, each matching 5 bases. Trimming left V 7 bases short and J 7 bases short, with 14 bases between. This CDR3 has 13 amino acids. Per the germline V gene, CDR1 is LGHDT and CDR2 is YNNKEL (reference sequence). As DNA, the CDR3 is TGTGCCAGCAAAGGGGAGACTTTTAATGAGCAGTTCTTC. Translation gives CASKGETFNEQFF.

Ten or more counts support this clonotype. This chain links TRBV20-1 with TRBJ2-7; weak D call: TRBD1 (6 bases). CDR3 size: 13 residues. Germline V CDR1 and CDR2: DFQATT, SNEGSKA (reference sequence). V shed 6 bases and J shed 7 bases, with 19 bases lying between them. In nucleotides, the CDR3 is TGCAGTGCAGGGGACATCCTCTCCGGGGAGCAGTACTTC. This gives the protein CSAGDILSGEQYF.

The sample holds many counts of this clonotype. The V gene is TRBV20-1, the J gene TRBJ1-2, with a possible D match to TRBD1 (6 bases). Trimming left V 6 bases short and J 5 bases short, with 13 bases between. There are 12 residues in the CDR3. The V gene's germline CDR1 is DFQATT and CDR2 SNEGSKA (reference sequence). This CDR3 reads CSAPGAGYGYTF. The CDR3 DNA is TGCAGTGCCCCGGGGGCCGGGTATGGCTACACCTTC.

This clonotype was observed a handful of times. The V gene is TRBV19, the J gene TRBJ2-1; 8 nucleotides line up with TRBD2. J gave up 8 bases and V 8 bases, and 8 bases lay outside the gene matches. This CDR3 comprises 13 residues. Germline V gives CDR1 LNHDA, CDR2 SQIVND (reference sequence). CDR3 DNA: TGTGCCAGTGACAGCGGGAGAAGCGATGAGCAGTTCTTC. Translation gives CASDSGRSDEQFF.

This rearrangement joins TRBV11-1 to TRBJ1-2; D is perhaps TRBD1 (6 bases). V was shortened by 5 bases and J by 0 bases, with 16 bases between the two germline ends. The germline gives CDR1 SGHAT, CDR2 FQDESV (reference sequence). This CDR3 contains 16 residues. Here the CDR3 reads CASSGKGGPANYGYTF. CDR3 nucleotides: TGTGCCAGCAGCGGAAAAGGGGGTCCAGCTAACTATGGCTACACCTTC.

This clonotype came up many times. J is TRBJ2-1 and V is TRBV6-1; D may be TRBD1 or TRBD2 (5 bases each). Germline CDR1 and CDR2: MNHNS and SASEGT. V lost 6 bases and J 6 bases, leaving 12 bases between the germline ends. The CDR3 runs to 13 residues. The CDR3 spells CASRDRDANEQFF. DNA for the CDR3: TGTGCCAGCAGAGATCGGGACGCCAATGAGCAGTTCTTC.

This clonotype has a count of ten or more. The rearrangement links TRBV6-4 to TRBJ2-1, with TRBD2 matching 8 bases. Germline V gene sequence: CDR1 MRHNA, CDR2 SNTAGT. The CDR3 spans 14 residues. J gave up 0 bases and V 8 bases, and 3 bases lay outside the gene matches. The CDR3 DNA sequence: TGTGCCAGCGTGACTAGCGCCTCCTACAATGAGCAGTTCTTC. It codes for CASVTSASYNEQFF.

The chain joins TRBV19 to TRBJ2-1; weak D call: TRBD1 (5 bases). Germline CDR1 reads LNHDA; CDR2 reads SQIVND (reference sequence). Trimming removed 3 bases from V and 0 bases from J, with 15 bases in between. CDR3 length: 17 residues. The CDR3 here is CASSMDKLRGSYNEQFF. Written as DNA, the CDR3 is TGTGCCAGTAGTATGGACAAATTAAGGGGCTCCTACAATGAGCAGTTCTTC.

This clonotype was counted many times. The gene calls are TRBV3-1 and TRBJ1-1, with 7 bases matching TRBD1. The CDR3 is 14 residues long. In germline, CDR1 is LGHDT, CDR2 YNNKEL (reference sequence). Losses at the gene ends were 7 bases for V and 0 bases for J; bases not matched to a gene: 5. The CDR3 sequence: CASNPTGMNTEAFF. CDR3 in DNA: TGTGCCAGCAACCCGACAGGGATGAACACTGAAGCTTTCTTT.

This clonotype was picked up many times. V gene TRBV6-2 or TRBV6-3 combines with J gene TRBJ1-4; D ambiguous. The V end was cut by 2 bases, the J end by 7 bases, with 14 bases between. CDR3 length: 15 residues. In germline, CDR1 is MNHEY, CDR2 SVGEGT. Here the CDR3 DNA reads TGTGCCAGCAGTTACACAAGCGCCGGAGGTGAAAAACTGTTTTTT. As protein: CASSYTSAGGEKLFF.

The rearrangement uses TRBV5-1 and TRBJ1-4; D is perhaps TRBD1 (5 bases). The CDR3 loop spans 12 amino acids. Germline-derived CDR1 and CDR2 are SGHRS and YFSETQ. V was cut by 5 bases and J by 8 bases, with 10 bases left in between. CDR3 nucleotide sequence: TGCGCCAGCAGTCAGGGAGGCGAAAAACTGTTTTTT. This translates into CASSQGGEKLFF.